Listed below are T cell receptor beta chains from one sample, sequenced in a study of blood T cells in healthy people across ages. MiXCR, applied by TCRdb to the 5' RACE reads, yields one record per CDR3 protein. The sample holds about 730,000 distinct CDR3 sequences; 43% are singletons and the top ten take 20% to 25%. Sequencing was performed on blood. Receptors were obtained from a woman aged 55-70 years in good health. The CDR3 runs from the conserved cysteine through the conserved F or W. A D gene is named only where the DNA matches it firmly. Size values are once, few and many counts, or a class for expanded clones, and some rows have none.

cdr3_nt: TGTGCCAGCAGCTTAGACCCTAGCGGGAGGTTCACCGAGCAGTTCTTC
cdr3_aa: CASSLDPSGRFTEQFF
d_call: TRBD2
clone_size: once
j_call: TRBJ2-1
v_call: TRBV11-3

cdr3_nt: TGTGCCAGCAGTACATGGGACCGACGAATGGAGCAGTTCTTC
cdr3_aa: CASSTWDRRMEQFF
d_call: NA
clone_size: few
j_call: TRBJ2-1
v_call: TRBV28

cdr3_nt: TGCAGCGCTAGACTAGCGGGAGGGCCAAGCTATGAGCAGTACTTC
cdr3_aa: CSARLAGGPSYEQYF
d_call: TRBD2
clone_size: NA
j_call: TRBJ2-5
v_call: TRBV29-1

cdr3_nt: TGTGCCAGCAGCGTAGCACACGAGGGGTACGAGCAGTACTTC
cdr3_aa: CASSVAHEGYEQYF
d_call: NA
clone_size: NA
j_call: TRBJ2-7
v_call: TRBV9

cdr3_nt: TGCAGTGCGCTTAAGCTGTACACAGATACGCAGTATTTT
cdr3_aa: CSALKLYTDTQYF
d_call: NA
clone_size: few
j_call: TRBJ2-3
v_call: TRBV20-1

cdr3_nt: TGCGCCAGCAGCCCGCAGGGAGCCTACGAGCAGTACTTC
cdr3_aa: CASSPQGAYEQYF
d_call: NA
clone_size: many
j_call: TRBJ2-7
v_call: TRBV5-1

cdr3_nt: TGCAGTGCCCCCCGGAGTGGAGGTCTAGGTGAGCAGTACTTC
cdr3_aa: CSAPRSGGLGEQYF
d_call: NA
clone_size: NA
j_call: TRBJ2-7
v_call: TRBV20-1

cdr3_nt: TGTGCCAGCAGTTACCCCCCAGGGCCTGGGGCCAACGTCCTGACTTTC
cdr3_aa: CASSYPPGPGANVLTF
d_call: NA
clone_size: many
j_call: TRBJ2-6
v_call: TRBV6-2/TRBV6-3

cdr3_nt: TGTGCCAGCAGCCCCCTTAGCCAGAGCGGAGATACGCAGTATTTT
cdr3_aa: CASSPLSQSGDTQYF
d_call: NA
clone_size: many
j_call: TRBJ2-3
v_call: TRBV6-5

cdr3_nt: TGTGCCACCAGTGATAGGAAGGGGGCGCGTGACATTCAGTACTTC
cdr3_aa: CATSDRKGARDIQYF
d_call: TRBD1
clone_size: NA
j_call: TRBJ2-4
v_call: TRBV24-1

cdr3_nt: TGTGCCAGCAGTTCCACGACGGAGGAGCAGTACTTC
cdr3_aa: CASSSTTEEQYF
d_call: NA
clone_size: NA
j_call: TRBJ2-5
v_call: TRBV6-2/TRBV6-3

cdr3_nt: TGCAGCGTTTCAGGGGGTTGGAGCACAGATACGCAGTATTTT
cdr3_aa: CSVSGGWSTDTQYF
d_call: TRBD1
clone_size: many
j_call: TRBJ2-3
v_call: TRBV29-1

cdr3_nt: TGTGCCAGCAGTCCTTCCACGGACAGGGGAGGGCAGTATTTT
cdr3_aa: CASSPSTDRGGQYF
d_call: TRBD1
clone_size: few
j_call: TRBJ2-3
v_call: TRBV12-3/TRBV12-4

cdr3_nt: TGTGCCAGCAGTTACGACGGGAGTCCCTATGGCTACACCTTC
cdr3_aa: CASSYDGSPYGYTF
d_call: NA
clone_size: NA
j_call: TRBJ1-2
v_call: TRBV6-6